The sequence of this T cell receptor beta chain was determined in a study of shared clonotypes between healthy human individuals. Produced via immunoSEQ multiplex PCR; TCRdb's table is partial and in-frame only. The sample holds 2.5 million or so clones, roughly 92% seen once. The J segment lost 5 bases and the V segment lost 5 bases, leaving 6 bases of the junction unmatched. This CDR3 spans 15 amino acids. Germline values: CDR1 MNHNY, CDR2 SVGAGI (reference sequence). As for this clone: The antigen is unknown.

Findings and caveats of the study: Larger estimated richness was generally seen in naive subsets than in memory subsets. Genetic and exposure-history diversity was limited by the small donor number.

The origin of this receptor is a man aged 18 to 29 in good health. Sequenced: naive CD4+ T cells sorted from blood. The subset here: CD45RA+ positively selected. This rearrangement joins TRBV6-6 to TRBJ1-6; 7 nucleotides match TRBD1. CDR3 region: CASSGTGQNNSPLHF. CDR3 in DNA: TGTGCCAGCAGTGGAACGGGACAGAATAATTCACCCCTCCACTTT.